This T cell receptor (beta chain) was captured by sequencing in a study of glioma-infiltrating T cells. Looking at the study overall: Samples included WHO grade II oligodendrogliomas or astrocytomas and initial-diagnosis grade IV glioblastomas. Target coverage was 4.5- to 10-fold for 850,000 to 1,000,000 blood T cells.

This clonotype has just a few counts. Antigen unknown. Study conclusions and caveats: Gliomas, especially low-grade, showed above-expected tissue-blood divergence; non-neoplastic patients showed below. Patients with low tissue-blood divergence carried a signature set of shared blood CDR3 motifs.

The CDR3 has 12 amino acids. CDR1 is SGHTA and CDR2 is FQGNSA in the germline V gene. V was clipped by 1 base and J by 10 bases, with 8 bases between them. Amplification of TCR alpha and beta CDR3 regions from RNA used iRepertoire nested multiplex PCR. TCRdb processed the multiplex PCR reads anew with MiXCR; each CDR3 protein has one entry. The profile shows more than 300,000 distinct CDR3 sequences, roughly 41% of them singletons. The receptor comes from a human donor with low-grade glioma or glioblastoma, undergoing nonglioma brain surgery, or in good health (not recorded which). This rearrangement joins TRBV7-2 to TRBJ1-5, with D hard to call. Sequencing input: glioma tissue, nonneoplastic brain tissue, or PBMCs (not recorded which). CDR3 DNA sequence: TGTGCCAGCAGCTTAGTAGGGAGACCCCAGCATTTT. It yields the protein CASSLVGRPQHF.